This TCR beta chain stems from a study of shared clonotypes between healthy human individuals. Study information: Plates per donor: three CD4 naive, three CD4 memory, two CD8 naive, one CD8 memory. Study observations and caveats: Naive subsets generally had larger estimated richness than memory subsets. The generation probabilities recorded for non-shared clonotypes fell below those of clonotypes shared by all four donors.

About this clone itself: Its matching antigen is unknown.

With 1 base clipped from V and 2 bases from J, the junction kept 5 bases outside the gene matches. Germline CDR1 reads SGHTA; CDR2 reads FQGNSA. The CDR3 contains 15 residues. Original methodology: ImmunoSEQ gave junction-only sequences without quality scores, so filtering differed. Using immunoSEQ multiplex PCR, the repertoire was profiled, and TCRdb retains in-frame clones only, with some absent. The V and J calls and clone size come from that table; D and trimming were worked out from the DNA. The sample yields about 2,500,000 clones, around nine tenths seen once. This sequence joins TRBV7-2 and TRBJ2-7, with TRBD1 matching 7 bases. The sample taken for sequencing was naive CD4+ T cells sorted from blood. Subset meaning: CD45RA+ positively selected. This TCR was recovered from a man between 18 and 35 years old in good health. DNA of the CDR3: TGTGCCAGCAGCTTAGAGGGGGCCCTAGCCTACGAGCAGTACTTC. Its translation is CASSLEGALAYEQYF.